The 11 T cell receptor beta chains below all came from one sample that was sequenced in a study of blood T cell repertoires in COVID-19. Using immunoSEQ multiplex PCR, the repertoire was profiled, and TCRdb retains in-frame clones only, with some absent. The table lists around 180,000 clones, more than 75% of them singletons. The sequenced sample was PBMCs or T cells enriched from blood (not recorded which). Receptor source: a woman in her 50s with acute COVID-19.

This clone was counted a single time. The chain's CDR3 is CASSPLYRTNEKLFF. CDR3 in DNA: TGCGCCAGCAGCCCCCTCTACCGGACTAATGAAAAACTGTTTTTT. The gene calls are TRBV5-1 and TRBJ1-4; D ambiguous. The CDR3 loop spans 15 amino acids. V dropped 4 bases and J dropped 2 bases, with 12 bases sitting between them. Germline V gene data show CDR1 as SGHRS and CDR2 as YFSETQ. Together with reference TRBV5-1 and TRBJ1-4, the CDR3 gives the full variable domain: KAGVTQTPRYLIKTRGQQVTLSCSPISGHRSVSWYQQTPGQGLQFLFEYFSETQRNKGNFPGRFSGRQFSNSRSEMNVSTLELGDSALYLCASSPLYRTNEKLFFGSGTQLSVL.

This clone was recorded many times. This chain joins TRBV7-9 and TRBJ2-1; D is unclear. This CDR3 spans 15 amino acids. V was cut by 5 bases and J by 3 bases, with 14 bases left in between. Looked up from germline, CDR1 is SEHNR and CDR2 is FQNEAQ (reference sequence). CDR3 coding DNA: TGTGCCAGCAGCCCAAGTGATAGCTACTACAATGAGCAGTTCTTC. Residues: CASSPSDSYYNEQFF. Variable domain in full (rest from reference TRBV7-9 and TRBJ2-1): DTGVSQNPRHKITKRGQNVTFRCDPISEHNRLYWYRQTLGQGPEFLTYFQNEAQLEKSRLLSDRFSAERPKGSFSTLEIQRTEQGDSAMYLCASSPSDSYYNEQFFGPGTRLTVL.

This clone was seen repeatedly, ten times or more. The chain links TRBV4-1 to TRBJ1-6; 8 bases agree with TRBD1. V shed 2 bases, J shed 8 bases, and the junction held 8 bases outside the gene matches. CDR1 and CDR2 (germline): MGHRA, YSYEKL. The CDR3 spans 16 residues. This CDR3 is CASSQYSQGADSPLHF. Written as DNA, the CDR3 is TGCGCCAGCAGCCAATACTCCCAGGGGGCGGATTCACCCCTCCACTTT.

The rearrangement links TRBV4-2 to TRBJ1-6; 7 bases align to TRBD1. Germline V gives CDR1 LGHNA, CDR2 YNFKEQ. V lost 0 bases to trimming and J lost 7 bases; unmatched junction nucleotides: 9. The CDR3 totals 17 residues. The chain's CDR3 is CASSQDGGRGRNSPLHF. CDR3 bases: TGTGCCAGCAGCCAAGATGGGGGCAGGGGGAGGAATTCACCCCTCCACTTT.

The chain links TRBV18 to TRBJ1-5, with D uncertain. Per the germline V gene, CDR1 is KGHSH and CDR2 is LQKENI. Between the trimmed V and J ends, which lost 2 bases and 5 bases, there was a span of 7 bases. This CDR3 contains 13 residues. CDR3 nucleotide sequence: TGTGCCAGCTCACCAACACATGATCAGCCCCAGCATTTT. This codes for CASSPTHDQPQHF. Variable domain in full (rest from reference TRBV18 and TRBJ1-5): NAGVMQNPRHLVRRRGQEARLRCSPMKGHSHVYWYRQLPEEGLKFMVYLQKENIIDESGMPKERFSAEFPKEGPSILRIQQVVRGDSAAYFCASSPTHDQPQHFGDGTRLSIL.

This clone was counted a few times. This sequence joins TRBV28 and TRBJ2-5; TRBD2 matches at 10 bases. This CDR3 has 17 residues. The germline gives CDR1 MDHEN, CDR2 SYDVKM. V shed 4 bases and J 10 bases; nucleotides not matched to a gene: 18. CDR3 DNA sequence: TGTGCCAGCAGTTCGAATAGCGGGGGGCTCTTTGAGGGTTTCCAGTACTTC. The encoded protein is CASSSNSGGLFEGFQYF.

The J gene is TRBJ2-5, the V gene TRBV5-6; D remains unclear. The germline gives CDR1 SGHDT, CDR2 YYEEEE. The CDR3 length is 13 residues. The V and J ends lost 4 bases and 0 bases respectively, with 7 bases between them. This CDR3 is CASSHRDQETQYF. Here the CDR3 DNA reads TGTGCCAGCAGCCACCGGGACCAAGAGACCCAGTACTTC.

The rearrangement links TRBV27 to TRBJ1-6; the match to TRBD1 covers 9 bases. Germline-derived CDR1 and CDR2 are MNHEY and SMNVEV (reference sequence). The V gene end was trimmed by 5 bases and the J gene end by 9 bases; junction bases not matched to a gene: 8. The CDR3 totals 15 residues. Written as DNA, the CDR3 is TGTGCCAGCAGTATTCAAACAGGGGGCTTTTCACCCCTCCACTTT. Its translation: CASSIQTGGFSPLHF.

There are a few counts of this clone. J is TRBJ1-2 and V is TRBV28, with 7 bases fitting TRBD1. Unmatched junction bases numbered 9, after V lost 10 bases and J lost 1 base. Germline V gives CDR1 MDHEN, CDR2 SYDVKM. The CDR3 runs to 14 residues. The CDR3 spells CATSWTGHNYGYTF. DNA for the CDR3: TGTGCCACCAGCTGGACAGGACATAACTATGGCTACACCTTC.

This clone was detected a few times. The rearrangement uses TRBV6-2 or TRBV6-3 and TRBJ1-1; D gene unclear. Germline V gene data show CDR1 as MNHEY and CDR2 as SVGEGT. CDR3 size: 12 residues. V gave up 5 bases and J gave up 12 bases, with 16 bases separating them. In DNA form, the CDR3 reads TGTGCCAGCAGTCTACTTAGGAGTTCGACTTTCTTT. It translates to CASSLLRSSTFF.

This clone was detected once. This rearrangement joins TRBV3-1 (or the pseudogene TRBV3-2) to TRBJ1-4; possible D gene TRBD1, 6 bases. There are 16 residues in the CDR3. The ends were cut back, 1 base at V and 7 bases at J, with 16 bases in the middle. Germline CDR1 and CDR2: LGHDT and YNNKEL (reference sequence). The CDR3 spells CASSQAVSPQGEKLFF. CDR3 bases: TGTGCCAGCAGCCAAGCTGTCTCTCCACAGGGTGAAAAACTGTTTTTT.